What follows is one T cell receptor beta chain and its context. Its antigen remains unknown. The data were taken from a study of early stage breast cancer tumors. Using immunoSEQ multiplex PCR, the repertoire was profiled, and TCRdb retains in-frame clones only, with some absent. This sample has some 10,000 clones, with roughly 69% found just once. Study-wide findings and caveats: Chain pairing and CD4, CD8 or FOXP3 expression were not captured. Blood repertoires resembled normal breast more than tumor. Enriched TCRB sequences shared across patients were mostly commonly generated sequences.

Sequences were obtained from breast tumor tissue. The clonotype was recovered from a person in their forties with breast cancer.

This CDR3 reads CASSEAGTAKNEKLFF. CDR3 DNA sequence: TGCGCCAGCAGCGAGGCCGGGACGGCGAAAAATGAAAAACTGTTTTTT. The rearrangement links TRBV5-1 to TRBJ1-4; tentative D call: TRBD1 (5 bases). V lost 4 bases and J 5 bases, leaving 18 bases between the germline ends. The CDR3 length is 16 residues. Germline CDR1 is SGHRS and CDR2 is YFSETQ.